This TCR beta chain was captured by sequencing in a study of regulatory T cells in long-lasting Graves disease. Time point indicated: newly diagnosed GD, antithyroid drugs for less than 3 months. With RNA extracted from PBMCs as input, the TCR library was made. The authors diagnosed Graves' disease using American Thyroid Association guidelines. Investigators prepared the TCR beta libraries by applying iRepertoire HTBI primers and Arm-PCR of CDR3 regions. Using its own MiXCR run on the multiplex PCR reads, TCRdb lists one record per CDR3 protein. This sample has over 350,000 distinct CDR3 sequences, with 14% found just once. This sample also belongs to another study, concerning T cells in Graves' hyperthyroidism and ophthalmopathy. This second report adds: Hyperthyroidism, newly diagnosed and lasting under 2 months, affected patients aged 18 to 65.

The receptor was derived from a woman aged 50 to 60 with Graves disease. The sequencing here drew on peripheral blood mononuclear cells (PBMCs), taken at new diagnosis, from a patient treated with antithyroid drugs.

In DNA, the CDR3 is TGTGCCAGCAGTCACGAGCAGTACTTC. Amino acids: CASSHEQYF. The V and J genes are TRBV6-1 and TRBJ2-7, with no clear D. Germline assignment: CDR1 MNHNS and CDR2 SASEGT. V was pared by 5 bases and J by 5 bases, with 1 base between. The CDR3 has 9 amino acids.